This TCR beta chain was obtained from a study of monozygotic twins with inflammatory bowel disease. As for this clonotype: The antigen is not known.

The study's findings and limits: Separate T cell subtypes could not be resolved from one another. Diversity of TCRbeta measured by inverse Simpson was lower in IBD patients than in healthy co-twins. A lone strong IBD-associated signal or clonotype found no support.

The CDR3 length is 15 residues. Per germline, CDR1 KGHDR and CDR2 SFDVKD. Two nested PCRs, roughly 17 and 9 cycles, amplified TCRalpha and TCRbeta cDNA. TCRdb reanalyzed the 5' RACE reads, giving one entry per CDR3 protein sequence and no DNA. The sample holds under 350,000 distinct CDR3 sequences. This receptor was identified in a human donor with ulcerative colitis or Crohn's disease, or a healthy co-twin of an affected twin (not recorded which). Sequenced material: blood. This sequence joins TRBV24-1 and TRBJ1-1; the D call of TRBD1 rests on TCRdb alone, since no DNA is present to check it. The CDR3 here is CATREDGAENTEAFF.